A single sample gave rise to the 27 T cell receptor beta chains below, sequenced in a study of control samples from healthy donors and cancer patients. Clones were sequenced by immunoSEQ multiplex PCR, and TCRdb holds only the in-frame ones, with some missing. This sample has some 71,000 clones, with about 87% found just once. Sequences were obtained from PBMCs. The source is a woman aged 45-65 years with head and neck cancer.

This sequence joins TRBV28 and TRBJ2-7; D possibly uses TRBD1 or TRBD2 (5 bases each). V was clipped by 6 bases and J by 3 bases, with 18 bases between them. The CDR3 is made up of 15 amino acids. Germline V lookup: CDR1 MDHEN, CDR2 SYDVKM. The CDR3 sequence: CASSGPGTVGYEQYF. The DNA for the CDR3 is TGTGCCAGCAGCGGCCCCGGGACGGTCGGCTACGAGCAGTACTTC.

This chain joins TRBV28 and TRBJ2-2; D not resolved. V lost 5 bases and J lost 6, with 13 bases in between. Germline-derived CDR1 and CDR2 are MDHEN and SYDVKM. The CDR3 has 14 amino acids. For the CDR3, the DNA is TGTGCCAGCAGTCGAAGTAGGATGGCCGGGGAGCTGTTTTTT. It translates to CASSRSRMAGELFF.

This clone showed up just a few times. The rearrangement uses TRBV6-2 or TRBV6-3 and TRBJ2-7; D call uncertain. Trimming removed 0 bases at V and 5 bases at J, with 11 bases between. The CDR3 loop spans 14 amino acids. The V gene's germline CDR1 is MNHEY and CDR2 SVGEGT. CDR3 nucleotides: TGTGCCAGCAGTTACTCCCAGGAAAGCAACGAGCAGTACTTC. This encodes CASSYSQESNEQYF.

The CDR3 is CGQGLLGANVLTF. The CDR3 bases are TGTGGCCAGGGGCTTCTGGGGGCCAACGTCCTGACTTTC. V gene TRBV30 combines with J gene TRBJ2-6, with D perhaps matching TRBD1 (6 bases). The length of the CDR3 is 13 residues. Germline V gene lookup returns CDR1 GTSNPN and CDR2 SVGIG (reference sequence).

The chain couples TRBV7-2 to TRBJ2-7; 10 bases map to TRBD1. V was pared by 5 bases and J by 4 bases, with 8 bases of the junction left unmatched. CDR3 length: 15 residues. Germline CDR1 reads SGHTA; CDR2 reads FQGNSA. As DNA, the CDR3 is TGTGCCAGCAGCAACTTCGGGACAGGGGAATACGAGCAGTACTTC. Translating gives CASSNFGTGEYEQYF.

V and J are TRBV2 and TRBJ2-7; D possibly corresponds to TRBD1 (6 bases). The germline gives CDR1 SNHLY, CDR2 FYNNEI. The CDR3 extends over 17 amino acids. V dropped 2 bases and J dropped 5 bases, with 22 bases sitting between them. DNA for the CDR3: TGTGCCAGCAGTGAATTACAATGGCAGGGGTCGGTGGACGAGCAGTACTTC. This codes for CASSELQWQGSVDEQYF. The full variable domain, completed using reference TRBV2 and TRBJ2-7, is EPEVTQTPSHQVTQMGQEVILRCVPISNHLYFYWYRQILGQKVEFLVSFYNNEISEKSEIFDDQFSVERPDGSNFTLKIRSTKLEDSAMYFCASSELQWQGSVDEQYFGPGTRLTVT.

J is TRBJ2-5 and V is TRBV29-1, with D unclear. Looked up from germline, CDR1 is SQVTM and CDR2 is ANQGSEA. Trimming removed 4 bases from V and 5 bases from J, with 11 bases in between. The CDR3 contains 12 residues. The CDR3 sequence is CSVVSRAETQYF. DNA of the CDR3: TGCAGCGTTGTATCTCGGGCGGAGACCCAGTACTTC.

CDR3 DNA: TGTGCCAGCAGCGCGGGGGGAGGTTCCAGGGAGCAGTTCTTC. As protein: CASSAGGGSREQFF. This chain links TRBV7-3 with TRBJ2-1; TRBD2 matches at 8 bases. The length of the CDR3 is 14 residues. V trimming: 5 bases; J trimming: 10 bases; junction bases outside the gene matches: 10. CDR1 and CDR2 (germline): SGHTA, FQGTGA.

This chain links TRBV29-1 with TRBJ1-1; TRBD1 might be the D (5 bases). The germline CDR1 and CDR2 sequences are SQVTM and ANQGSEA. V was shortened by 6 bases and J by 0 bases, with 26 bases between the two germline ends. CDR3 length equals 18 residues. The CDR3 DNA sequence: TGCAGCGTGGCGACGGGAGGAGGGCTCGGGGGTATGAACACTGAAGCTTTCTTT. Translated: CSVATGGGLGGMNTEAFF.

The gene calls are TRBV2 and TRBJ2-4; D not resolved. Looked up from germline, CDR1 is SNHLY and CDR2 is FYNNEI. CDR3 length: 15 amino acids. V lost 2 bases and J 0 bases, leaving 8 bases between the germline ends. The CDR3 loop reads CASSELLLAKNIQYF. The CDR3, as DNA: TGTGCCAGCAGTGAACTCCTACTAGCCAAAAACATTCAGTACTTC.

This sequence joins TRBV6-6 and TRBJ1-6; TRBD1 might be the D (6 bases). This CDR3 is built from 12 residues. CDR1 is MNHNY and CDR2 is SVGAGI in the germline V gene (reference sequence). Between the trimmed V and J ends, which lost 6 bases and 13 bases, there was a span of 13 bases. CDR3 nucleotide sequence: TGTGCCAGCAGCCGACAGGAGGGTCCCCTCCACTTT. This sequence encodes CASSRQEGPLHF.

This clone appeared a few times. This sequence joins TRBV11-2 and TRBJ1-1; D is undetermined. Germline V gene sequence: CDR1 SGHAT, CDR2 FQNNGV. With 5 bases removed from V and 3 bases from J, the gap between germline ends came to 10 bases. The CDR3 loop spans 13 amino acids. CDR3 nucleotides: TGTGCCAGCAGCCCTCAGGCATACACTGAAGCTTTCTTT. This codes for CASSPQAYTEAFF. Together with reference TRBV11-2 and TRBJ1-1, the CDR3 gives the full variable domain: EAGVAQSPRYKIIEKRQSVAFWCNPISGHATLYWYQQILGQGPKLLIQFQNNGVVDDSQLPKDRFSAERLKGVDSTLKIQPAKLEDSAVYLCASSPQAYTEAFFGQGTRLTVV.

V usage is TRBV28 and J usage is TRBJ1-2; the match to TRBD1 covers 10 bases. The CDR3 totals 16 residues. The germline V gene has CDR1 MDHEN and CDR2 SYDVKM. J was trimmed by 6 bases and V by 1 base; bases with no gene match: 8. DNA of the CDR3: TGTGCCAGCAGTTTATATGCCCGCGGGACAGGGGATGGCTACACCTTC. Its translation: CASSLYARGTGDGYTF.

The chain recombines TRBV4-2 with TRBJ1-6, with D possibly being TRBD1 (6 bases). Trimming removed 2 bases at V and 11 bases at J, with 13 bases between. CDR1 LGHNA and CDR2 YNFKEQ come from the germline V gene. The CDR3 runs 14 residues. CDR3 in DNA: TGTGCCAGCAGCCAAATGGGGGGGCTGGCACCCCTCCACTTT. This sequence encodes CASSQMGGLAPLHF.

The V call is TRBV19, the J call TRBJ1-5, with D uncertain. V was trimmed by 7 bases and J by 0 bases, leaving 4 bases between them. The CDR3 loop spans 12 amino acids. Germline CDR1 reads LNHDA; CDR2 reads SQIVND (reference sequence). The CDR3 here is CASKDSNQPQHF. The CDR3 DNA follows: TGTGCCAGTAAAGATAGCAATCAGCCCCAGCATTTT.

The rearrangement uses TRBV30 and TRBJ2-5, with 7 bases lining up with TRBD1. V dropped 2 bases and J dropped 0; count of bases not matched to a gene: 6. The CDR3 runs 15 residues. Per the germline V gene, CDR1 is GTSNPN and CDR2 is SVGIG (reference sequence). The CDR3 nucleotides read TGTGCCTGGAGTCCGACGGACAGGAACCAAGAGACCCAGTACTTC. Protein product: CAWSPTDRNQETQYF.

J is TRBJ1-1 and V is TRBV15; D not resolved. In germline, CDR1 is LNHNV, CDR2 YYDKDF (reference sequence). The CDR3 loop spans 13 amino acids. V was trimmed by 2 bases and J by 4 bases, leaving 8 bases between them. CDR3 loop: CATSRLGSTEAFF. DNA for the CDR3: TGTGCCACCAGCAGATTAGGGTCCACTGAAGCTTTCTTT.

This chain uses TRBV10-3 with TRBJ2-3, with TRBD2 matching over 7 bases. The CDR3 has 15 amino acids. Germline loops: CDR1 ENHRY, CDR2 SYGVKD. V was pared by 10 bases and J by 2 bases, with 12 bases of the junction left unmatched. The DNA for the CDR3 is TGTGCCACCTCAGAGGGAGGGCCTACCACAGATACGCAGTATTTT. Translated: CATSEGGPTTDTQYF.

The table lists this clone with a few counts. Other DNA sequences from this sample encode an identical CDR3 as well. The rearrangement links TRBV7-7 to TRBJ2-5, with 7 bases aligning to TRBD2. CDR1 and CDR2 (germline): SSHAT, FNYEAQ (reference sequence). The CDR3 is made up of 13 amino acids. V trimming: 5 bases; J trimming: 5 bases; junction bases outside the gene matches: 5. CDR3 bases: TGTGCCAGCAGCCCGGGGGGAGGTGAGACCCAGTACTTC. Its translation: CASSPGGGETQYF.

This clone was counted a few times. The chain uses TRBV3-1 (or the pseudogene TRBV3-2) and TRBJ2-1; 8 nucleotides align to TRBD2. This CDR3 contains 17 residues. CDR1 and CDR2 from the germline V gene are LGHDT and YNNKEL (reference sequence). Unmatched junction bases numbered 8, after V lost 4 bases and J lost 0 bases. For the CDR3, the DNA is TGTGCCAGCAGCCCGGTCCGGGGGGGCCGCTCCTACAATGAGCAGTTCTTC. Its protein is CASSPVRGGRSYNEQFF.

The chain joins TRBV19 to TRBJ2-3; D uncertain. V shed 8 bases and J shed 4 bases, with 13 bases lying between them. CDR1 is LNHDA, CDR2 SQIVND, per germline (reference sequence). The CDR3 contains 13 residues. The CDR3 DNA reads TGTGCCAGTGAACCCAGCCCAGCAGATACGCAGTATTTT. Protein: CASEPSPADTQYF.

Here the CDR3 DNA reads TGTGCCATCAGTGCGACAGAGACAACAGATACGCAGTATTTT. This encodes CAISATETTDTQYF. The rearrangement joins TRBV10-3 to TRBJ2-3; D possibly corresponds to TRBD1 (5 bases). Germline V gene lookup returns CDR1 ENHRY and CDR2 SYGVKD. The CDR3 runs 14 residues. Trimming shortened V by 4 bases and J by 3 bases, and 11 bases separated the two germline ends.

This clone was seen only once. This chain uses TRBV7-9 with TRBJ2-5; 10 bases agree with TRBD1. Trimming took 5 bases from V and 5 from J; bases not matched to a gene: 11. From germline, CDR1 is SEHNR and CDR2 FQNEAQ (reference sequence). The CDR3 is 16 residues long. This chain's CDR3 is CASSMSRDRGLETQYF. Written as DNA, the CDR3 is TGTGCCAGCAGCATGTCCCGGGACAGGGGACTGGAGACCCAGTACTTC.

The chain has TRBV5-1 and TRBJ1-1; 9 bases are shared with TRBD1. Trimming at V came to 2 bases and at J to 0 bases, leaving 5 bases not matched to a gene. Germline assignment: CDR1 SGHRS and CDR2 YFSETQ. The CDR3 sequence is 16 residues long. CDR3: CASSFGTGLVNTEAFF. The DNA for the CDR3 is TGCGCCAGCAGCTTCGGGACAGGGTTAGTGAACACTGAAGCTTTCTTT.

CDR3 amino acids: CASSSTGGGEQYF. The CDR3 nucleotides are TGCGCCAGCAGCTCGACCGGGGGGGGCGAGCAGTACTTC. This chain links TRBV5-1 with TRBJ2-7; 8 bases match TRBD2. Germline V gene sequence: CDR1 SGHRS, CDR2 YFSETQ. Germline trimming cut 3 bases from V and 6 bases from J; bases unmatched to any gene: 5. The CDR3 is 13 residues long.

The rearrangement joins TRBV5-1 to TRBJ2-5; 12 nucleotides agree with TRBD2. This CDR3 region has 16 residues. J gave up 1 base and V 0 bases, and 1 base lay outside the gene matches. Germline lookup yields CDR1 SGHRS and CDR2 YFSETQ. The CDR3 DNA reads as TGCGCCAGCAGCTTGGGACTAGCGGGGGTCCAAGAGACCCAGTACTTC. As protein: CASSLGLAGVQETQYF.

The chain is built from TRBV24-1 and TRBJ2-7, with D uncertain. With 3 bases removed from V and 5 bases from J, the gap between germline ends came to 4 bases. Germline loops: CDR1 KGHDR, CDR2 SFDVKD. The length of the CDR3 is 11 residues. The CDR3 region is CATSDRNEQYF. In DNA form, the CDR3 reads TGTGCCACCAGTGATCGGAACGAGCAGTACTTC.